The rows below give T cell receptor beta chains drawn from one sample of a study of PD-L1 blockade in urothelial cancer. Clones were read by immunoSEQ multiplex PCR, and TCRdb kept only the in-frame ones, dropping some. The table lists fewer than 85,000 clones, about 90% of them singletons. Sample: PBMCs, taken around atezolizumab (anti-PD-L1) treatment. The source of these receptors is a man aged 55 to 70 with urothelial cancer. Each CDR3 is given with its conserved first and last residue. A D gene is named only where the DNA matches it firmly. Not all rows give a size; the values are once, few, many and, for expanded clones, a class.

TRBV5-1	TRBD1	TRBJ1-1	.	TGCGCCAGCAGCTCTACAGGGGGGCTGGGAACTGAAGCTTTCTTT	CASSSTGGLGTEAFF
TRBV20-1	.	TRBJ2-7	once	TGCAGTGCTAGCCAACACTACGAGCAGTACTTC	CSASQHYEQYF
TRBV6-5	TRBD1	TRBJ1-6	.	TGTGCCAGCAGTGACAGGGGCCTTAATTCACCCCTCCACTTT	CASSDRGLNSPLHF
TRBV29-1	.	TRBJ1-2	.	TGCAGCGTTGAAGAACCGGGTCGTAACTATGGCTACACCTTC	CSVEEPGRNYGYTF
TRBV19	.	TRBJ2-6	.	TGTGCCAGTAGTATAGTGAGTGGCAGGCCTGGGGCCAACGTCCTGACTTTC	CASSIVSGRPGANVLTF
TRBV27	TRBD1	TRBJ1-2	.	TGTGCCAGCGGCGGGACAGGGAGGGGCTACACCTTC	CASGGTGRGYTF
TRBV7-8	.	TRBJ2-3	.	TGTGCCAGCAGCTTAGGGCCGTGGCAGAGCCAGGTTACGCAGTATTTT	CASSLGPWQSQVTQYF
TRBV5-3	TRBD1	TRBJ2-7	.	TGTGCCAGAAGCTTGCGGGGACAGCAAAACTATTACGAGCAGTACTTC	CARSLRGQQNYYEQYF
TRBV6-5	.	TRBJ1-2	.	TGTGCCAGCAGCAGCCCCCGGCGGTATGGCTACACCTTC	CASSSPRRYGYTF
TRBV7-2	TRBD2	TRBJ2-7	.	TGTGCCAGCAGGGTAGCGGGATTCGGCTACGAGCAGTACTTC	CASRVAGFGYEQYF
TRBV5-1	.	TRBJ1-1	.	TGCGCCAGCAGCAAACAGGGCCTCGGATCTGAAGCTTTCTTT	CASSKQGLGSEAFF
TRBV30	TRBD2	TRBJ2-4	.	TGTGCCTGGAGTCACTACAGGGTCGTCGGGGGGGTGGGGGCCAAAAACATTCAGTACTTC	CAWSHYRVVGGVGAKNIQYF
TRBV5-8	TRBD1	TRBJ2-7	.	TGTGCCAGCAGCTTGGTTACATGGACAGGCGGCCACGAGCAGTACTTC	CASSLVTWTGGHEQYF
TRBV9	.	TRBJ1-1	.	TGTGCCAGCAGCGTAGACCAGGGTGAAGCTTTCTTT	CASSVDQGEAFF
TRBV7-2	TRBD1	TRBJ1-5	.	TGTGCCAGCGCATCACAGGGGAATCAGCCCCAGCATTTT	CASASQGNQPQHF
TRBV5-1	.	TRBJ2-5	.	TGCGCCAGCAGCTTGGCCAGGTTCGAGACCCAGTACTTC	CASSLARFETQYF
TRBV28	.	TRBJ1-4	.	TGTGCCAGCAGCACCCTACCAACTAATGAAAAACTGTTTTTT	CASSTLPTNEKLFF
TRBV13	TRBD2	TRBJ2-7	.	TGTGCCAGCAGCTTAGTACGATTTGGGGGGGAATTC	CASSLVRFGGEF
TRBV6-4	.	TRBJ1-1	.	TGTGCCAGCAGTTTGCGGATGAACACTGAAGCTTTCTTT	CASSLRMNTEAFF
TRBV15	.	TRBJ1-1	.	TGTGCCACCAACAGAGACAGGAACACTGAAGCTTTCTTT	CATNRDRNTEAFF
TRBV19	.	TRBJ1-1	.	TGTGCCAGTAGTATCGCGGGCGGTGAAGCTTTCTTT	CASSIAGGEAFF
TRBV18	TRBD2	TRBJ2-5	.	TGTGCCAGCTCACCACCTGGGAGCGGGAGGGCCGAGACCCAGTACTTC	CASSPPGSGRAETQYF
TRBV27	TRBD1	TRBJ1-2	.	TGTGCCAGCAGTTTAAGCGGACAGGGACCCTATGGCTACACCTTC	CASSLSGQGPYGYTF
TRBV27	.	TRBJ1-3	.	TGTGCCAGCAGTTTAGCGGGAAAAGGAGCTGGAAACACCATATATTTT	CASSLAGKGAGNTIYF
TRBV5-8	TRBD1	TRBJ1-5	.	TGTGCCAGCAGCAAAACAGGGGCGCAGCCCCAGCATTTT	CASSKTGAQPQHF
TRBV11-2	.	TRBJ1-1	.	TGTGCCAGCAGCTTAGATGTGGGGGCCGGCACTGAAGCTTTCTTT	CASSLDVGAGTEAFF
TRBV6-7	.	TRBJ2-7	.	TGTGCCAGCAACAACAAGGCAGTTTCCCTAGGTCGCTACGAGCAGTACTTC	CASNNKAVSLGRYEQYF
TRBV19	TRBD2	TRBJ2-5	.	TGTGCCAGTAGGCCCGGGACTAGCGGGGGGACTCCCGAGACCCAGTACTTC	CASRPGTSGGTPETQYF
TRBV30	.	TRBJ1-4	.	TGTGCCTGGAGTGTTACCCCCAGGGTTGAAAAACTGTTTTTT	CAWSVTPRVEKLFF
TRBV19	.	TRBJ1-4	.	TGTGCCAGTAGTAAGAGAACTAATGAAAAACTGTTTTTT	CASSKRTNEKLFF
TRBV10-2	.	TRBJ1-2	.	TGCGCCAGCAGTGAGTCACCCCGACTAGGGGTGAACTATGGCTACACCTTC	CASSESPRLGVNYGYTF
TRBV9	.	TRBJ1-2	.	TGTGCCAGCTCCGCTAACTATGGCTACACCTTC	CASSANYGYTF
TRBV10-3	.	TRBJ1-2	.	TGTGCCATCAGTGAGTCGAGACACGACTATGGCTACACCTTC	CAISESRHDYGYTF
TRBV15	.	TRBJ1-3	.	TGTGCCACCAAAAAAGGATCCCTTTCTAGCTCTGGAAACACCATATATTTT	CATKKGSLSSSGNTIYF
TRBV18	TRBD1	TRBJ1-2	.	TGTGCCAGCTCACCCGACAGGGGGCGCGCCGGAGGTGGCTACACCTTC	CASSPDRGRAGGGYTF
TRBV27	.	TRBJ1-1	.	TGTGCCAGCAGTTTATTCCGGGGAACTGAAGCTTTCTTT	CASSLFRGTEAFF
TRBV7-8	.	TRBJ2-1	.	TGTGCCAGCAGCTTAGGGGGCCCCGGGCATTTCTTC	CASSLGGPGHFF
TRBV5-4	.	TRBJ2-7	.	TGTGCCAGCAGCTTGGTGGTGGATTGGTTGGGCCACTACGAGCAGTACTTC	CASSLVVDWLGHYEQYF
TRBV6-5	.	TRBJ2-2	.	TGTGCCAGCAGTCGCGGACTTGGCGGGGAGCTGTTTTTT	CASSRGLGGELFF
TRBV6-1	.	TRBJ2-7	.	TGTGCCAGCAGTGAAAAACCGGACAGAAACTACGAGCAGTACTTC	CASSEKPDRNYEQYF
TRBV5-4	.	TRBJ2-2	.	TGTGCCAGCAGCTTGGGACTTGGCAGGGGGAACACCGGGGAGCTGTTTTTT	CASSLGLGRGNTGELFF
TRBV11-3	.	TRBJ1-1	.	TGTGCCAGCAGCTCCAACAGGGACACTGAAGCTTTCTTT	CASSSNRDTEAFF
TRBV6-6	.	TRBJ1-4	.	TGTGCGGCGGGGGTTAGCCAAAGTGGAAAACTGTTTTTT	CAAGVSQSGKLFF
TRBV10-3	TRBD2	TRBJ2-3	.	TGTGCCATCAGTGATAGCGGGAGAGTTGCGGATACGCAGTATTTT	CAISDSGRVADTQYF
TRBV28	.	TRBJ2-7	.	TGTGCCAGCAGTTCCCACGGAGCGCCCTCATACGAGCAGTACTTC	CASSSHGAPSYEQYF
TRBV7-3	.	TRBJ2-1	.	TGTGCCAGCAGCTTAAGTAGGAGGACCAATGAGCAGTTCTTC	CASSLSRRTNEQFF
TRBV5-1	.	TRBJ1-4	.	TGCGCCAGCAGCTTGGTACCAGGGATAAGTGAAAAACTGTTTTTT	CASSLVPGISEKLFF
TRBV19	.	TRBJ2-7	.	TGTGCCACTCGAGGGGGGGATGCGAGCTCCTACGAGCAGTACTTC	CATRGGDASSYEQYF